The 13 T cell receptor beta chains below were found in one sample sequenced in a study of OX40 agonist ivuxolimab in advanced cancers. Repertoires were generated with immunoSEQ multiplex PCR, while TCRdb's copy carries only in-frame clones and drops some. There are tens of thousands of clones in the sample; less than 90% occur only once, and over 0.65% lies in the top ten. The sample consisted of CD4+ or CD8+ T cells sorted from blood, taken in a trial of the OX40 agonist ivuxolimab. Every receptor here comes from an adult with an advanced solid tumor such as melanoma, head and neck, liver or kidney cancer.

The rearrangement joins TRBV7-2 to TRBJ1-1; unclear D gene. The germline V gene has CDR1 SGHTA and CDR2 FQGNSA. CDR3 length: 15 residues. Deletions cut 5 bases from V and 1 base from J, with 14 bases between. The CDR3 nucleotides read TGTGCCAGCAGCCCGATCGCAGCGGAGAACACTGAAGCTTTCTTT. Protein: CASSPIAAENTEAFF.

This chain links TRBV10-2 with TRBJ2-3, with TRBD2 as a possible D gene (6 bases). CDR3 length: 11 amino acids. Between the trimmed V and J ends, which lost 10 bases and 3 bases, there was a span of 8 bases. Germline V gene lookup returns CDR1 WSHSY and CDR2 SAAADI. CDR3 DNA: TGCGCCACCCGGGGGACAGATACGCAGTATTTT. It is translated as CATRGTDTQYF.

This clone came up a few times. The V call is TRBV7-2, the J call TRBJ2-1; 7 bases match TRBD1. CDR3 size: 14 residues. Germline trimming cut 1 base from V and 10 bases from J; bases unmatched to any gene: 7. The germline CDR1 and CDR2 sequences are SGHTA and FQGNSA. Written as DNA, the CDR3 is TGTGCCAGCAGCTTAGGAGGGGGCCTCAGGGAGCAGTTCTTC. The encoded protein is CASSLGGGLREQFF.

The gene calls are TRBV9 and TRBJ2-1; 9 bases are shared with TRBD2. Germline V gene sequence: CDR1 SGDLS, CDR2 YYNGEE. With V trimmed by 4 bases and J by 8 bases, 10 bases remained unmatched. The CDR3 is 15 residues long. The CDR3 coding sequence is TGTGCCAGCAGCAGCTCGGCGGGGGGGGTCGATGAGCAGTTCTTC. This sequence encodes CASSSSAGGVDEQFF.

The CDR3 sequence: CASSLIAAAFLPRTSTDTQYF. CDR3 sequence (DNA): TGTGCCAGCAGTTTAATTGCCGCGGCATTTCTTCCCCGGACAAGCACAGATACGCAGTATTTT. The rearrangement joins TRBV27 to TRBJ2-3; the D gene is possibly TRBD1 (5 bases). Germline CDR1 reads MNHEY; CDR2 reads SMNVEV (reference sequence). The V end lost 2 bases, the J end lost 0 bases, and 27 bases lay between the germline ends. The CDR3 consists of 21 residues.

This sequence joins TRBV6-5 and TRBJ2-1; 15 positions agree with TRBD2. The V gene's germline CDR1 is MNHEY and CDR2 SVGAGI. V shed 6 bases and J 11 bases; nucleotides not matched to a gene: 5. The CDR3 consists of 14 residues. The CDR3 bases are TGTGCCAGCAGCCGCGGACTAGCGGGGGGGAAGCAGTTCTTC. Its translation: CASSRGLAGGKQFF.

The chain employs TRBV4-1 and TRBJ2-4; D might be TRBD1 (6 bases). V gave up 0 bases and J gave up 6 bases, with 12 bases separating them. The CDR3 is 15 residues long. From germline, CDR1 is MGHRA and CDR2 YSYEKL. The CDR3 nucleotides are TGCGCCAGCAGCCAAGATCGGCGAGGGGGAAACATTCAGTACTTC. It yields the protein CASSQDRRGGNIQYF.

The chain recombines TRBV7-6 with TRBJ2-2, with unresolved D. V was trimmed by 2 bases and J by 0 bases, leaving 10 bases between them. This CDR3 is 16 amino acids long. CDR1 and CDR2 (germline): SGHVS, FNYEAQ. CDR3 loop: CASSLRSFSNTGELFF. DNA for the CDR3: TGTGCCAGCAGCTTAAGGAGTTTCTCGAACACCGGGGAGCTGTTTTTT. Based on the CDR3 plus reference TRBV7-6 and TRBJ2-2, the full variable domain is GAGVSQSPRYKVTKRGQDVALRCDPISGHVSLYWYRQALGQGPEFLTYFNYEAQQDKSGLPNDRFSAERPEGSISTLTIQRTEQRDSAMYRCASSLRSFSNTGELFFGEGSRLTVL.

This rearrangement joins TRBV2 to TRBJ2-2; D is perhaps TRBD2 (6 bases). The V end was cut by 5 bases, the J end by 4 bases, with 11 bases between. Germline CDR1 is SNHLY and CDR2 is FYNNEI. The CDR3 runs 14 residues. As DNA, the CDR3 is TGTGCCAGCAGTAGACTAGTTTCCACCGGGGAGCTGTTTTTT. Translated: CASSRLVSTGELFF.

In this sample, this clone turned up once. Other DNA sequences in the same sample also yield this CDR3. The chain joins TRBV5-1 to TRBJ1-5; the match to TRBD1 covers 9 bases. The CDR3 runs to 17 residues. The germline V gene encodes CDR1 SGHRS and CDR2 YFSETQ. Germline trimming cut 4 bases from V and 4 bases from J; bases unmatched to any gene: 12. The CDR3 DNA reads TGCGCCAGCAGCCCCGGGACAGGGTTAAATAGTAATCAGCCCCAGCATTTT. This codes for CASSPGTGLNSNQPQHF.

V is TRBV7-8 and J is TRBJ1-5; D is ambiguous. The CDR3 has 15 amino acids. Trimming removed 1 base at V and 2 bases at J, with 9 bases between. Germline V gives CDR1 SGHVS, CDR2 FQNEAQ. CDR3: CASSLGIVGNQPQHF. The DNA of the CDR3 is TGTGCCAGCAGCTTAGGGATTGTGGGCAATCAGCCCCAGCATTTT.

This clone showed up just once. The V call is TRBV6-6, the J call TRBJ1-1, with TRBD1 as a possible D gene (6 bases). Looked up from germline, CDR1 is MNHNY and CDR2 is SVGAGI (reference sequence). This CDR3 comprises 13 residues. Trimming took off 5 bases at V and 10 bases at J, with 17 bases between the two ends. CDR3: CASSLSQGIGAFF. DNA of the CDR3: TGTGCCAGCAGTCTGAGTCAGGGGATCGGAGCTTTCTTT.

The chain uses TRBV4-1 and TRBJ1-4; tentative D call: TRBD1 (5 bases). The CDR3 is 16 residues long. Trimming took off 1 base at V and 4 bases at J, with 13 bases between the two ends. In germline, CDR1 is MGHRA, CDR2 YSYEKL. This CDR3 reads CASSQARPGLNEKLFF. Written as DNA, the CDR3 is TGCGCCAGCAGCCAAGCGAGGCCAGGGCTTAATGAAAAACTGTTTTTT.